The 8 T cell receptor beta chains given below trace back to one sample, sequenced in a study of blood T cell repertoires in COVID-19. Repertoires were generated with immunoSEQ multiplex PCR, while TCRdb's copy carries only in-frame clones and drops some. The sample lists tens of thousands of clones, about 86% occurring once. The sample was peripheral blood. The source is a middle-aged man with active COVID-19.

This chain links TRBV19 with TRBJ2-3; 14 positions agree with TRBD2. The germline CDR1 and CDR2 sequences are LNHDA and SQIVND (reference sequence). CDR3 length: 16 amino acids. V trimming: 5 bases; J trimming: 3 bases; junction bases outside the gene matches: 4. The CDR3 sequence is CASSPGLAGGTDTQYF. The CDR3 bases are TGTGCCAGTAGTCCAGGACTAGCGGGAGGTACAGATACGCAGTATTTT. Combining the CDR3 with reference TRBV19 and TRBJ2-3 gives the whole variable domain DGGITQSPKYLFRKEGQNVTLSCEQNLNHDAMYWYRQDPGQGLRLIYYSQIVNDFQKGDIAEGYSVSREKKESFPLTVTSAQKNPTAFYLCASSPGLAGGTDTQYFGPGTRLTVL.

The table lists this clone with a count of one. The chain uses TRBV3-1 (or the pseudogene TRBV3-2) and TRBJ2-5; no clear D gene. The CDR3 sequence is 16 residues long. CDR1 is LGHDT and CDR2 is YNNKEL in the germline V gene (reference sequence). The V end lost 1 base, the J end lost 1 base, and 13 bases lay between the germline ends. This CDR3 reads CASSQVGFGGQETQYF. DNA for the CDR3: TGTGCCAGCAGCCAAGTCGGTTTCGGCGGCCAAGAGACCCAGTACTTC.

This chain connects TRBV29-1 to TRBJ1-6, with 7 positions matching TRBD1. The ends lost 3 bases at V and 6 bases at J; junction bases unmatched: 2. The CDR3 totals 13 residues. Germline V gene sequence: CDR1 SQVTM, CDR2 ANQGSEA. The CDR3 sequence: CSVDRQGNSPLHF. CDR3 sequence (DNA): TGCAGCGTTGATAGACAGGGTAATTCACCCCTCCACTTT.

The table lists this clone with a count of one. This chain connects TRBV9 to TRBJ2-1; D unresolved. The V gene lost 0 bases and the J gene lost 0 bases, with 7 bases spanning the gap. The CDR3 is made up of 15 amino acids. Germline V lookup: CDR1 SGDLS, CDR2 YYNGEE. CDR3: CASSVEPTSYNEQFF. The CDR3 bases are TGTGCCAGCAGCGTAGAGCCCACCTCCTACAATGAGCAGTTCTTC.

This clone was recorded a few times. The chain joins TRBV7-9 to TRBJ2-1, with TRBD1 as a possible D gene (6 bases). The length of the CDR3 is 15 residues. Trimming took 0 bases from V and 2 from J, leaving 8 bases between them. From germline, CDR1 is SEHNR and CDR2 FQNEAQ (reference sequence). CDR3 in amino acids: CASSLAGQTYNEQFF. The CDR3, as DNA: TGTGCCAGCAGCTTAGCGGGACAAACCTACAATGAGCAGTTCTTC. Full variable domain (outside the CDR3, taken from reference TRBV7-9 and TRBJ2-1): DTGVSQNPRHKITKRGQNVTFRCDPISEHNRLYWYRQTLGQGPEFLTYFQNEAQLEKSRLLSDRFSAERPKGSFSTLEIQRTEQGDSAMYLCASSLAGQTYNEQFFGPGTRLTVL.

The chain combines TRBV10-3 with TRBJ2-5; 16 bases match TRBD2. The germline V gene has CDR1 ENHRY and CDR2 SYGVKD. CDR3 length equals 15 residues. J lost 5 bases, V lost 5 bases, and 2 bases had no gene match. CDR3: CAISKGLAGGETQYF. CDR3 DNA: TGTGCCATCAGTAAGGGACTAGCGGGAGGGGAGACCCAGTACTTC.

This chain joins TRBV13 and TRBJ2-5; D gene unclear. The V end lost 5 bases, the J end lost 7 bases, and 11 bases lay between the germline ends. This CDR3 spans 12 amino acids. CDR1 and CDR2 (germline): PRHDT, FYEKMQ (reference sequence). For the CDR3, the DNA is TGTGCCAGCAGCCCTCCTTTCGGGACCCAGTACTTC. Protein product: CASSPPFGTQYF.

The chain carries TRBV29-1 and TRBJ1-5, with 9 bases lining up with TRBD1. Germline V CDR1 and CDR2: SQVTM, ANQGSEA. CDR3 size: 13 residues. V was pared by 5 bases and J by 4 bases, with 3 bases of the junction left unmatched. This CDR3 is CSVPGQGNQPQHF. The DNA for the CDR3 is TGCAGCGTTCCGGGACAGGGAAATCAGCCCCAGCATTTT.